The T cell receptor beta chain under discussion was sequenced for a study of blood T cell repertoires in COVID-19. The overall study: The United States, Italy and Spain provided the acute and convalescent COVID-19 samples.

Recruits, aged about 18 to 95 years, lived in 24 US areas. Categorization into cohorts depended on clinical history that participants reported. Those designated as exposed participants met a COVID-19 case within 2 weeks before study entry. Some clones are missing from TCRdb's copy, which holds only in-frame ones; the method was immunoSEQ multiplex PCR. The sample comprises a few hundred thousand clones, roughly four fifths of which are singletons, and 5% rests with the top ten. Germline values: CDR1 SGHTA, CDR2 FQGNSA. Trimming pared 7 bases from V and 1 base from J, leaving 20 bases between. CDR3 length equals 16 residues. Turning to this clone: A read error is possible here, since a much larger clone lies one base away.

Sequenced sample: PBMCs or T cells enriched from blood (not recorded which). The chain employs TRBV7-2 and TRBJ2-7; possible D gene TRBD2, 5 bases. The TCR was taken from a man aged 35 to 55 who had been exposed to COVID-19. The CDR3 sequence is CASNPGGFAGSYEQYF. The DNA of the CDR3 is TGTGCCAGCAACCCCGGAGGTTTTGCAGGTTCCTACGAGCAGTACTTC.